These 15 T cell receptor beta chains share one sample of origin, sequenced in a study of CXCR3-negative and CXCR3-positive naive CD8 T cells. Regarding the study as a whole: More hydrophobic TRB CDR3s occurred in CXCR3-positive than in CXCR3-negative naive cells.

Their antigens remain unidentified. The authors prepared UMI-labeled TRB cDNA libraries by 5' RACE. Reanalyzing the 5' RACE reads, TCRdb keeps one entry per CDR3 protein, without DNA. This table holds roughly 120,000 distinct CDR3 sequences. Specimen: naive CXCR3+ CD8+ T cells from blood. Described subset: CD45RO-CCR7+CD27+CD95- naive CD8+ T cells expressing CXCR3 (TNR3+). The source is a human donor in good health. Some clones in this sample may be carry-over from other donors' samples.

The gene calls are TRBV3-1 and TRBJ2-5; the D call from TCRdb, TRBD2, cannot be confirmed without DNA. Germline V gives CDR1 LGHDT, CDR2 YNNKEL (reference sequence). The CDR3 has 17 residues. CDR3 protein: CASSPTLAGGWGETQYF.

The genes are TRBV7-9 and TRBJ2-1; without DNA, the TCRdb call of TRBD1 cannot be checked. This CDR3 has 15 amino acids. The V gene's germline CDR1 is SEHNR and CDR2 FQNEAQ (reference sequence). CDR3: CASSRPADSYNEQFF.

This chain joins TRBV7-2 and TRBJ2-3; with no DNA, the TCRdb D assignment of TRBD1 cannot be verified. Germline V gene lookup returns CDR1 SGHTA and CDR2 FQGNSA. The CDR3 has 12 amino acids. CDR3 sequence: CASSYRVDTQYF.

The chain is built from TRBV4-3 and TRBJ2-2; TCRdb names TRBD1, which stays unverified in the absence of DNA. Germline CDR1 and CDR2: LGHNA and YSLEER. The CDR3 runs 14 residues. This chain's CDR3 is CASSPGQPTGELFF.

This chain connects TRBV28 to TRBJ1-2. Germline V lookup: CDR1 MDHEN, CDR2 SYDVKM. The length of the CDR3 is 17 residues. CDR3 sequence: CASSLLWSLDPSYGYTF.

The chain combines TRBV4-2 with TRBJ2-3; TCRdb outputs TRBD2, but without DNA this stays unchecked. In germline, CDR1 is LGHNA, CDR2 YNFKEQ. The CDR3 is made up of 16 amino acids. CDR3: CASSQDEAGGTDTQYF.

The chain recombines TRBV28 with TRBJ2-5; TCRdb gives TRBD1 as the D gene, but with no DNA this cannot be confirmed. This CDR3 has 15 residues. Germline assignment: CDR1 MDHEN and CDR2 SYDVKM. CDR3 in amino acids: CASSHTLGVGETQYF.

The chain carries TRBV18 and TRBJ2-7; TCRdb designates TRBD1, a call that cannot be tested without DNA. Germline CDR1 is KGHSH and CDR2 is LQKENI. The CDR3 runs to 17 residues. The CDR3 sequence: CASSPRRTGDDSYEQYF.

The gene calls are TRBV7-2 and TRBJ1-2; the D call from TCRdb, TRBD1, cannot be confirmed without DNA. The germline V gene has CDR1 SGHTA and CDR2 FQGNSA. The CDR3 extends over 12 amino acids. This chain's CDR3 is CASSLGAYGYTF.

The J gene is TRBJ2-3, the V gene TRBV5-1; TCRdb's assignment of TRBD1 cannot be checked, as there is no DNA. The CDR3 contains 17 residues. CDR1 is SGHRS, CDR2 YFSETQ, per germline. The CDR3 sequence is CASSLAWTGVTTDTQYF.

The J gene is TRBJ1-3, the V gene TRBV12-3 or TRBV12-4. The CDR3 length is 14 residues. The CDR3 sequence: CASTPSAAGNTIYF.

The CDR3 region is CASSEYILGGGLNTEAFF. The rearrangement joins TRBV25-1 to TRBJ1-1. CDR1 MGHDK and CDR2 SYGVNS come from the germline V gene. The CDR3 is 18 residues long.

The rearrangement joins TRBV20-1 to TRBJ1-2; with no DNA, the TCRdb D assignment of TRBD1 cannot be verified. This CDR3 is built from 14 residues. Germline-derived CDR1 and CDR2 are DFQATT and SNEGSKA (reference sequence). The CDR3 sequence is CSADEQGIGYGYTF.

The chain uses TRBV7-9 and TRBJ1-5; absent DNA, TCRdb's TRBD1 call cannot be checked. Germline V gene sequence: CDR1 SEHNR, CDR2 FQNEAQ (reference sequence). The CDR3 is made up of 14 amino acids. The CDR3 sequence: CASSSQAGDQPQHF.

The genes are TRBV29-1 and TRBJ2-2. The CDR3 runs 12 residues. Germline V gives CDR1 SQVTM, CDR2 ANQGSEA. CDR3 region: CSVVWGTGELFF.